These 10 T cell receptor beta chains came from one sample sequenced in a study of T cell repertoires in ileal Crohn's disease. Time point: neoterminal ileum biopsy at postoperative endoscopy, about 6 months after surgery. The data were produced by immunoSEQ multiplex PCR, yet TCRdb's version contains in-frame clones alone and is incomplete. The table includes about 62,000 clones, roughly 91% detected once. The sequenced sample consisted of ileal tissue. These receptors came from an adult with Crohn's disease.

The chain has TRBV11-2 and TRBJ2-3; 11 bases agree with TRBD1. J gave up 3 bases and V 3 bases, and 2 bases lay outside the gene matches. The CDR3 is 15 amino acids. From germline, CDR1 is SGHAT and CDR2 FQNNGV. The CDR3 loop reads CASSFGTGGTDTQYF. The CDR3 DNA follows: TGTGCCAGCAGCTTCGGGACAGGGGGTACAGATACGCAGTATTTT.

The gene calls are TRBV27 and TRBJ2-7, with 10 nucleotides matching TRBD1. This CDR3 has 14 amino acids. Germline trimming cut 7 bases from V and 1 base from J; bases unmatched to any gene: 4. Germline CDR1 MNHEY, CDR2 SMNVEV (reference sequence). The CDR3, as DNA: TGTGCCAGCACCGGGGACAGGGGATCCTACGAGCAGTACTTC. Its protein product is CASTGDRGSYEQYF.

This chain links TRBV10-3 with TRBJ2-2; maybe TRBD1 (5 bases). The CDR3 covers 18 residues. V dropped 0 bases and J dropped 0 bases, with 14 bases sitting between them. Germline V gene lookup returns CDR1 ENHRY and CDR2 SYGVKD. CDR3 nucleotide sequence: TGTGCCATCAGTGAGTCTGGAATTGACAGCGCGAACACCGGGGAGCTGTTTTTT. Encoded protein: CAISESGIDSANTGELFF.

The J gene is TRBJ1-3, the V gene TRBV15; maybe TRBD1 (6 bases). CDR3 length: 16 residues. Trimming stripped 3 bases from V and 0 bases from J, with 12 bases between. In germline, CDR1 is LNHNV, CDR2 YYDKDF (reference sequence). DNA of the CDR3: TGTGCCACCAGCAGGAGGACAGACTACTCTGGAAACACCATATATTTT. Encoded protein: CATSRRTDYSGNTIYF.

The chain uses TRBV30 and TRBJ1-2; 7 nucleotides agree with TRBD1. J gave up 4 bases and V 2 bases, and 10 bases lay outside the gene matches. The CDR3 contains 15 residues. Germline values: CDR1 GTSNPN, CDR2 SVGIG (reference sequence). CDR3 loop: CAWSPRTGGSYGYTF. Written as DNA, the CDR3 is TGTGCCTGGAGTCCCCGGACAGGAGGATCCTATGGCTACACCTTC. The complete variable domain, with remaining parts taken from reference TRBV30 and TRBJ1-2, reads SQTIHQWPATLVQPVGSPLSLECTVEGTSNPNLYWYRQAAGRGLQLLFYSVGIGQISSEVPQNLSASRPQDRQFILSSKKLLLSDSGFYLCAWSPRTGGSYGYTFGSGTRLTVV.

The CDR3 bases are TGTGCCAGCAGCGGGACTAGCGGGAGCACCGGGGAGCTGTTTTTT. It yields the protein CASSGTSGSTGELFF. The chain combines TRBV9 with TRBJ2-2, with TRBD2 matching 13 bases. The CDR3 runs 15 residues. CDR1 is SGDLS and CDR2 is YYNGEE in the germline V gene. V was pared by 3 bases and J by 4 bases, with 0 bases of the junction left unmatched.

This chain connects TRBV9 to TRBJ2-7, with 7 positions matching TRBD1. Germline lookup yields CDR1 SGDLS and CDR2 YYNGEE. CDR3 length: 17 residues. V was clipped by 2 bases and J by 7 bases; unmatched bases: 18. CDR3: CASSVQVDGQELGEQYF. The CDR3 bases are TGTGCCAGCAGCGTCCAAGTGGATGGACAGGAACTGGGGGAGCAGTACTTC.

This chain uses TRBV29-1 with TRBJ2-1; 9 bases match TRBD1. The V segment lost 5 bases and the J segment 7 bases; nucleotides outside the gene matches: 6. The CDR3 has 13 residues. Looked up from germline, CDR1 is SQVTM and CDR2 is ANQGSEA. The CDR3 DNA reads TGCAGCGTTTCCGGGACAGGGCAAAATGAGCAGTTCTTC. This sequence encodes CSVSGTGQNEQFF.

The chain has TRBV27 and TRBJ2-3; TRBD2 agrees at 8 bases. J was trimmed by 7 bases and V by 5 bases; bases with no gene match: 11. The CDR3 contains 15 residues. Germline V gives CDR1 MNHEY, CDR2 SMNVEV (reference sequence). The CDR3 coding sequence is TGTGCCAGCAGTCCCTTCCGGGGGGGCCGGTATACGCAGTATTTT. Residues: CASSPFRGGRYTQYF.

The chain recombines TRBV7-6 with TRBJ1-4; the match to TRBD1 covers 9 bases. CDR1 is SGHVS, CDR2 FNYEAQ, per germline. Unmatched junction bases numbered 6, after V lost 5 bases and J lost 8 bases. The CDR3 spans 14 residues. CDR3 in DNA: TGTGCCAGCAGCATGGGACAGGGTGGAGAAAAACTGTTTTTT. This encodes CASSMGQGGEKLFF.